Sequencing of this TCR beta chain was carried out in a study of early T cells in non-severe SARS-CoV-2 infection. Overall study results and limits: Anti-spike CD8 specificities were favored by VDJdb matching, whose results missed private and CD4 specificities.

Germline V lookup: CDR1 SEHNR, CDR2 FQNEAQ (reference sequence). V lost 5 bases to trimming and J lost 5 bases; unmatched junction nucleotides: 3. CDR3 length: 12 amino acids. A note on this clonotype: The antigen remains undetermined.

TCRdb used MiXCR to reprocess the 5' RACE reads, holding one entry per CDR3 protein. The profile covers tens of thousands of distinct CDR3 sequences, with around an eighth appearing a single time and more than 3.5% taken by the ten largest. V and J are TRBV7-9 and TRBJ2-7; 7 positions agree with TRBD1. Sample: whole blood. The source is an adult who was a healthcare worker with PCR-confirmed SARS-CoV-2 infection or an uninfected control (not recorded which). As DNA, the CDR3 is TGTGCCAGCAGCCGCACAGGGGACGAGCAGTACTTC. Encoded protein: CASSRTGDEQYF.